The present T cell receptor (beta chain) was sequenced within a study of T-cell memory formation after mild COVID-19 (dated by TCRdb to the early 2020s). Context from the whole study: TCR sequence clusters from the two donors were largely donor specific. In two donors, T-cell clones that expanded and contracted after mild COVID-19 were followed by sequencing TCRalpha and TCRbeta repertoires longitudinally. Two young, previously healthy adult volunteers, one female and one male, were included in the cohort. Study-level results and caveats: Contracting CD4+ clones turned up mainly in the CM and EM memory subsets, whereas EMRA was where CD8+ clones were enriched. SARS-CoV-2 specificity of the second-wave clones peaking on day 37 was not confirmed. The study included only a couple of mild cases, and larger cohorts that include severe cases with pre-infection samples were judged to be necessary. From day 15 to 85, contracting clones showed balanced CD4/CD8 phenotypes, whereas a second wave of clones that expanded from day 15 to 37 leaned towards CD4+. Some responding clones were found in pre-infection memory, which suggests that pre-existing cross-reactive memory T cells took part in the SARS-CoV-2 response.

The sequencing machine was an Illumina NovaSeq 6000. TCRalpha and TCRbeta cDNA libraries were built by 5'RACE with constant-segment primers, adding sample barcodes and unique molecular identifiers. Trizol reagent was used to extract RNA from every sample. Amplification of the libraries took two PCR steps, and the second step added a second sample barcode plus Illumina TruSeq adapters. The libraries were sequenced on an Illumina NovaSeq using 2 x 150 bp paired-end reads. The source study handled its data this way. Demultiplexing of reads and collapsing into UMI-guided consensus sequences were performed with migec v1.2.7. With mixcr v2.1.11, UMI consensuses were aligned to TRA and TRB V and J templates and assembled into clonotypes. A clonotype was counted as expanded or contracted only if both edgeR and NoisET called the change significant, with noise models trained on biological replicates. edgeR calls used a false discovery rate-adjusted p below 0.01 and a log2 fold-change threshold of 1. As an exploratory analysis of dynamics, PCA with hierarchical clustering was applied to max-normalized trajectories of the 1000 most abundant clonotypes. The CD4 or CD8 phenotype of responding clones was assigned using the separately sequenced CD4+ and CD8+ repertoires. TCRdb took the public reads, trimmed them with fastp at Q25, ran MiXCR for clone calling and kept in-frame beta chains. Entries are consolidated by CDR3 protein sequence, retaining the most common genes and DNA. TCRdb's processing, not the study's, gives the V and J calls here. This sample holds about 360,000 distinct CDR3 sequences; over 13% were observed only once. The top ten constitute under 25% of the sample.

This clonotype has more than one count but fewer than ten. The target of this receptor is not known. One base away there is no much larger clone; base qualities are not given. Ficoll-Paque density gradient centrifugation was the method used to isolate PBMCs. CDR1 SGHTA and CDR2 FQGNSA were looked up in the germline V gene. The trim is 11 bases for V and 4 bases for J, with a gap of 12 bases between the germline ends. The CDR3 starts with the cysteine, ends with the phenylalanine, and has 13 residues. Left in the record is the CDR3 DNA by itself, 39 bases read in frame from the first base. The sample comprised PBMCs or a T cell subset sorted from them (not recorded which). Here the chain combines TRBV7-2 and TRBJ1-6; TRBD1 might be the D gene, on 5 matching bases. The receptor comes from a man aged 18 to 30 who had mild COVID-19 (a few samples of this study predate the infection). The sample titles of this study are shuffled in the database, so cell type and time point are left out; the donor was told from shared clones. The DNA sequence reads TGTGCCTCCGGGACGGAATATAATTCACCCCTCCACTTT. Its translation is CASGTEYNSPLHF.